The clone carrying this T cell receptor (beta chain) showed up many times. The germline V gene has CDR1 DFQATT and CDR2 SNEGSKA (reference sequence). V was clipped by 3 bases and J by 2 bases, with 20 bases between them. The CDR3 contains 16 residues. This specimen belongs to a study of T-cell reconstitution after alpha-beta-depleted transplantation in children. Molecular barcoding with unique molecular identifiers was used for the TCRbeta library. TCRdb used MiXCR to reprocess the PCR reads, holding one entry per CDR3 protein. This table has about 240,000 distinct CDR3 sequences, 12% appearing once. The specimen was PBMCs from the stem cell graft donor, collected from the stem cell graft. The rearrangement uses TRBV20-1 and TRBJ2-7; D remains ambiguous. This receptor was obtained from a human donor who donated a stem cell graft to a child with acute lymphoblastic leukemia. DNA of the CDR3: TGCAGTGCTAGTTTTCTCGGTGGCGGATCCACCTACGAGCAGTACTTC. Translating it yields CSASFLGGGSTYEQYF.